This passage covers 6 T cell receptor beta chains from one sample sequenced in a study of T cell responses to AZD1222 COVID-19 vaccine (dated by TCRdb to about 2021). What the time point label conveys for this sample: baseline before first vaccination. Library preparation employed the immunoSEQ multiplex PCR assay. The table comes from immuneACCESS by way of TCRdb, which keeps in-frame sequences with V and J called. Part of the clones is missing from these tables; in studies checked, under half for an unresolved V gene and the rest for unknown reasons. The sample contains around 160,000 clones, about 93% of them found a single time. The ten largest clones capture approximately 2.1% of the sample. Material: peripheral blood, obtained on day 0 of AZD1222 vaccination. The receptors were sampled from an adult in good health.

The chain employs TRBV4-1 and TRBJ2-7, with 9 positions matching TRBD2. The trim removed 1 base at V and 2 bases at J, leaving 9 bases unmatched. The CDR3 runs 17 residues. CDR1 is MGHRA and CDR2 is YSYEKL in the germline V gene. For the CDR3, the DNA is TGCGCCAGCAGCCAAGGGGAGGCTAGCGGGGATACCTACGAGCAGTACTTC. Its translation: CASSQGEASGDTYEQYF.

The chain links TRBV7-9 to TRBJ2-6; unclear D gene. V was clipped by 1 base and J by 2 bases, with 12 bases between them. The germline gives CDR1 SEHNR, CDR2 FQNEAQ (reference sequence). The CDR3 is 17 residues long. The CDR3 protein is CASSLGSSGPGANVLTF. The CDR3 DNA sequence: TGTGCCAGCAGCTTAGGGTCTTCGGGTCCTGGGGCCAACGTCCTGACTTTC.

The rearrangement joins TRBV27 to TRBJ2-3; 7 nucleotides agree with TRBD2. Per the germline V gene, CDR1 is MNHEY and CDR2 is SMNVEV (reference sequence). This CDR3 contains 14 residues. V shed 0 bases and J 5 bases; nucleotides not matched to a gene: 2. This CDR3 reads CASSLSWGGDTQYF. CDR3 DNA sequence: TGTGCCAGCAGTTTATCGTGGGGGGGAGATACGCAGTATTTT.

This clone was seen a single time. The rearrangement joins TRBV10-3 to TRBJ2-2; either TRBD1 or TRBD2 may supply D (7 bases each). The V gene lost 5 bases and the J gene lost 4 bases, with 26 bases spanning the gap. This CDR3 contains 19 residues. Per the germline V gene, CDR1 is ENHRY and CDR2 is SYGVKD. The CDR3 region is CAISIQGTGEGEGTGELFF. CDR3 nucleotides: TGTGCCATCAGTATCCAAGGAACAGGGGAGGGCGAAGGCACCGGGGAGCTGTTTTTT.

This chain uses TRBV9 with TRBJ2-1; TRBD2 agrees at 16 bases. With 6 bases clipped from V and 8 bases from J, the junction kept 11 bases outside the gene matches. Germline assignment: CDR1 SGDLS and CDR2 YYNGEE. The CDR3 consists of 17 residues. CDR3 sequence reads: CASNEGLAGGPTDEQFF. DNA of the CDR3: TGTGCCAGCAATGAGGGACTAGCGGGAGGGCCAACGGATGAGCAGTTCTTC.

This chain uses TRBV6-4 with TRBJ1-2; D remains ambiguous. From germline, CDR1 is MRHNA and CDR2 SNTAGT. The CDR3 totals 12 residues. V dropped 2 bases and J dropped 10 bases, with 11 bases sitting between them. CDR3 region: CASSDVPGHYTF. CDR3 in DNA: TGTGCCAGCAGTGACGTACCGGGTCACTACACCTTC.